The 5 T cell receptor beta chains listed next were all sequenced from one sample in a study of beta chain features in type 1 diabetes. Their cognate antigens are unknown. Overall study results and limits: TCRB CDR3 length was moderately but significantly reduced in all four CD4+ subsets of Type 1 diabetes patients.

The whole isolated RNA underwent reverse transcription, so sequencing captured expressed TCRB transcripts. Libraries were prepared by immunoSEQ multiplex PCR; TCRdb keeps only in-frame clonotypes and omits some of them. The sample consists of about 360,000 clones, around 12% of them appearing once. Sequencing was done on a sample of naive CD4+ T cells from blood. These receptors came from a woman in her late teens or twenties with type 1 diabetes.

This sequence joins TRBV28 and TRBJ1-2; the D gene is possibly TRBD1 (5 bases). Germline V gene lookup returns CDR1 MDHEN and CDR2 SYDVKM. V was cut by 4 bases and J by 0 bases, with 18 bases left in between. The CDR3 totals 17 residues. CDR3 nucleotide sequence: TGTGCCAGCAGTTCCCCCTTGGGGCAGGGTTCTAACTATGGCTACACCTTC. The encoded protein is CASSSPLGQGSNYGYTF.

The J gene is TRBJ2-3, the V gene TRBV6-1; possible D gene TRBD1, 6 bases. Germline-derived CDR1 and CDR2 are MNHNS and SASEGT. This CDR3 is 15 amino acids long. The ends were cut back, 6 bases at V and 4 bases at J, with 17 bases in the middle. CDR3 in amino acids: CASRPQGKFSDTQYF. The CDR3 DNA sequence: TGTGCCAGCAGACCACAGGGAAAGTTTTCAGATACGCAGTATTTT.

The CDR3 nucleotides read TGTGCCAGCAGCGTCGGAGCTACTCCCACAGATACGCAGTATTTT. It translates to CASSVGATPTDTQYF. This rearrangement joins TRBV9 to TRBJ2-3; no reliable D call. This CDR3 comprises 15 residues. CDR1 SGDLS and CDR2 YYNGEE come from the germline V gene. V was clipped by 2 bases and J by 2 bases, with 12 bases between them.

The rearrangement joins TRBV6-6 to TRBJ2-5; 8 nucleotides agree with TRBD2. J was trimmed by 4 bases and V by 10 bases; bases with no gene match: 8. The CDR3 loop spans 13 amino acids. Germline V lookup: CDR1 MNHNY, CDR2 SVGAGI (reference sequence). The CDR3 spells CANGGASGETQYF. CDR3 nucleotides: TGTGCCAACGGGGGGGCGAGCGGAGAGACCCAGTACTTC.

The chain joins TRBV4-3 to TRBJ2-2; a possible D gene is TRBD2 (6 bases). CDR3 length: 16 amino acids. Germline V gene lookup returns CDR1 LGHNA and CDR2 YSLEER. Between the trimmed V and J ends, which lost 3 bases and 6 bases, there was a span of 17 bases. The CDR3 protein is CASSQDPMGGPGELFF. CDR3 sequence (DNA): TGCGCCAGCAGCCAGGACCCCATGGGGGGACCCGGGGAGCTGTTTTTT.